A selection of T cell receptor beta chains follows, all from one sample in a study of blood T cell repertoires in COVID-19. Only in-frame clones appear in the TCRdb table, and some are missing; sequencing was by immunoSEQ multiplex PCR. The table records some 250,000 clones, 86% of them present only once. The specimen sequenced was peripheral blood. The receptors here all came from a woman aged 25-40 years with COVID-19, enrolled during active disease. Both conserved end residues are part of each CDR3. The D gene is left open where the match is weak. A row's size may be missing; if present it is once, few, many or a size class.

j_gene	d_gene	v_gene	abundance	CDR3nt	CDR3aa
TRBJ1-2	-	TRBV18	-	TGTGCCAGCTCACCACAACAGGGTCAGGGTACCTTC	CASSPQQGQGTF
TRBJ1-1	TRBD1	TRBV6-5	-	TGTGCCAGCAGAGTTACTCGGTGGGGACAGAATGAAGCTTTCTTT	CASRVTRWGQNEAFF
TRBJ1-2	-	TRBV6-6	-	TGTGCCAGCACACTTGACGAGGTTGGCTACACCTTC	CASTLDEVGYTF
TRBJ1-6	-	TRBV5-1	-	TGCGCCAGCAGCCTGGGGCAGGGGAATTCACCCCTCCACTTT	CASSLGQGNSPLHF
TRBJ1-2	-	TRBV11-3	-	TGTGCCAGCTTAACTAGAGAGGTCTTTCAAACGAACTATGGCTACACCTTC	CASLTREVFQTNYGYTF
TRBJ1-2	TRBD1	TRBV19	-	TGTGCCAGTAGTCTAACCATGTGGGACAGTGGAAATGGCTACACCTTC	CASSLTMWDSGNGYTF
TRBJ2-7	-	TRBV5-1	-	TGCGCCAGCAGCTTGGGTAGGGGGTCCTCTTCCTACGAGCAGTACTTC	CASSLGRGSSSYEQYF
TRBJ1-2	TRBD1	TRBV10-2	once	TGCGCCAGCGAACGGGGACAGGTCTCGTCTAACTATGGCTACACCTTC	CASERGQVSSNYGYTF
TRBJ2-1	TRBD1	TRBV6-2/TRBV6-3	-	TGTGCCAGCAGTTCGACAGGGTTTGGTGAGCAGTTCTTC	CASSSTGFGEQFF
TRBJ2-5	-	TRBV10-3	-	TGTGCCATCAGTGAGTCGAGGGAGACCCAGTACTTC	CAISESRETQYF
TRBJ2-2	TRBD1	TRBV11-3	few	TGTGCCAGCAGCCCGCAACAGGGGTTAACCGGGGAGCTGTTTTTT	CASSPQQGLTGELFF
TRBJ1-1	TRBD1	TRBV19	-	TGTGCCAGTAGTCGCCGGGACAGGGGCCGAGGGAGCTCTGAAGCTTTCTTT	CASSRRDRGRGSSEAFF
TRBJ2-2	-	TRBV19	-	TGTGCCAGTACCAGGGCCCGGATAACGAACACCGGGGAGCTGTTTTTT	CASTRARITNTGELFF
TRBJ2-2	TRBD1	TRBV3-1/TRBV3-2	-	TGTGCCAGCAGCCGGGGGACAGGGGACACCGGGGAGCTGTTTTTT	CASSRGTGDTGELFF
TRBJ1-2	-	TRBV6-5	-	TGTGCCAGCAGTCCTGACACTGTCTATGGCTACACCTTC	CASSPDTVYGYTF
TRBJ2-7	TRBD1	TRBV18	-	TGTGCCAGCTCCCAACAAGGGGGCGTTTACTACGAGCAGTACTTC	CASSQQGGVYYEQYF
TRBJ2-3	TRBD2	TRBV13	-	TGTGCCAGCAGCTTCGGACTAGCGGGAGGCACAGATACGCAGTATTTT	CASSFGLAGGTDTQYF
TRBJ2-7	TRBD1	TRBV7-8	-	TGTGCCAGCAGCAACCCCCAGGGGGTCCAGTCCTACGAGCAGTACTTC	CASSNPQGVQSYEQYF
TRBJ2-3	-	TRBV9	-	TGTGCCAGCAGCGAGGACAGCCCAGATACGCAGTATTTT	CASSEDSPDTQYF
TRBJ2-1	TRBD2	TRBV25-1	-	TGTGCCAGCAGTGACGTGCGGGGGGGCCTTAAGTACAATGAGCAGTTCTTC	CASSDVRGGLKYNEQFF
TRBJ2-7	TRBD1	TRBV5-4	few	TGTGCCAGCAGCTCAGGGGGTATCGCCTACGAGCAGTACTTC	CASSSGGIAYEQYF
TRBJ2-2	-	TRBV10-1	-	TGCGCCAGCAGTGAGGACCTTCGGGTCGGGGAGCTGTTTTTT	CASSEDLRVGELFF
TRBJ1-2	-	TRBV6-5	-	TGTGCCAGCAGTCCCGGGGTAGGCTACACCTTC	CASSPGVGYTF
TRBJ2-1	-	TRBV7-6	-	TGTGCCAGCAGCTTAGCCGGGAGCTCCTACAATGAGCAGTTCTTC	CASSLAGSSYNEQFF
TRBJ2-7	TRBD2	TRBV5-4	-	TGTGCCAGCAGCCCTGCGGGGGGGCCGTACGAGCAGTACTTC	CASSPAGGPYEQYF
TRBJ1-1	-	TRBV21-1	-	TGTGCCAGCAGCAGCGGGGGGCCCACTGAAGCTTTCTTT	CASSSGGPTEAFF
TRBJ2-3	TRBD2	TRBV10-1	-	TGCGCCAGCAGTGATGCGAGCGGGGGGCTCACAGATACGCAGTATTTT	CASSDASGGLTDTQYF
TRBJ1-1	-	TRBV6-5	-	TGTGCCAGCAGTTACTCGAGGAGGGGTAACACTGAAGCTTTCTTT	CASSYSRRGNTEAFF
TRBJ2-3	-	TRBV5-1	-	TGCGCCAGCAGCTTGGTTCCGGGTCCTGGCACAGATACGCAGTATTTT	CASSLVPGPGTDTQYF
TRBJ1-2	-	TRBV5-4	-	TGTGCCAGCAGCTTAGACACTAACTATGGCTACACCTTC	CASSLDTNYGYTF
TRBJ2-3	-	TRBV10-3	-	TGTGCCATCAGTGTGCAGCCGCCGAGGTATACGCAGTATTTT	CAISVQPPRYTQYF
TRBJ1-2	-	TRBV21-1	few	TGTGCCAGCAGCATAGGGGGCTGTGGCTACACCTTC	CASSIGGCGYTF
TRBJ2-5	TRBD2	TRBV6-5	-	TGTGCCAGCAGCATGACTAGCCAGACCCAGTACTTC	CASSMTSQTQYF
TRBJ1-2	TRBD1	TRBV3-1/TRBV3-2	-	TGTGCCAGCAGCCAACAGGGACAGGGGAGCGGCTACACCTTC	CASSQQGQGSGYTF
TRBJ2-1	TRBD1	TRBV11-3	-	TGTGCCAGCAGCGCCGGGGACAGAAATGAGCAGTTCTTC	CASSAGDRNEQFF
TRBJ2-7	-	TRBV23-1	once	TGCGCCAGCAGTCTCCAGACCTACGAGCAGTACTTC	CASSLQTYEQYF
TRBJ2-5	TRBD1	TRBV25-1	few	TGTGCCAGCAGTAGAAGACAGGGGGCTTCAGAGACCCAGTACTTC	CASSRRQGASETQYF